This T cell receptor beta chain is drawn from a study of cytomegalovirus exposure and HLA in healthy donors. Between the trimmed V and J ends, which lost 4 bases and 5 bases, there was a span of 8 bases. This CDR3 is built from 11 residues. Germline-derived CDR1 and CDR2 are DFQATT and SNEGSKA (reference sequence). The PCR was carried out with 60 Vbeta primers and 13 Jbeta primers. The repertoire was sequenced with immunoSEQ multiplex PCR; TCRdb's copy has only in-frame clones and lacks some. The sample shows approximately 73,000 clones, approximately 57% of them seen only once. This TCR derives from a man aged 30-40 years in good health and CMV-seropositive. The chain carries TRBV20-1 and TRBJ2-5; no reliable D call. The sample taken for sequencing was PBMCs. Here the CDR3 reads CSAKLAETQYF. CDR3 nucleotide sequence: TGCAGTGCTAAGTTGGCCGAGACCCAGTACTTC.